Included here is one T cell receptor (beta chain) sequence, with context. Its antigen is not yet known. Base qualities are not at hand, and no much larger clone is one base apart. Libraries came from the immunoSEQ multiplex PCR assay. TCRdb re-hosts the immuneACCESS table, in-frame sequences only. Its copies lack some clones; in the studies checked, an unresolved V gene accounts for under half of them, and the cause for the rest is not known. The sample table contains nearly 110,000 clones; only one count was recorded for 85% to 90% of them. Jointly, the top ten make up 2.4% of the sample. Taken from the germline V gene (reference sequence), the CDR1 and CDR2 loops are SGHKS and YYEKEE. The CDR3 runs 16 residues from the cysteine to the phenylalanine. The entry retains the CDR3 DNA only, 48 bases that are in frame from base 1. The V and J ends are trimmed by 0 bases and 4 bases, leaving 13 bases between them.

In this study, focal radiation therapy paired with CTLA-4 blockade (ipilimumab) was tested in patients who had chemo-refractory metastatic non-small-cell lung cancer. The data derive from a study of radiotherapy plus CTLA-4 blockade in lung cancer (dated by TCRdb to the late 2010s). Background on the whole study: Objective responses occurred in about 19% of enrolled patients, and roughly 30% achieved disease control. Broader findings and caveats from the paper: After treatment with radiotherapy and ipilimumab, TCR clones that originated in tumors expanded in peripheral blood. Early dynamic changes in blood T cell clones, together with increased serum interferon-beta after radiation, were reported as the strongest predictors of response.

The receptor chain draws on TRBV5-5 and TRBJ2-2; a tentative D match to TRBD1 spans 6 bases. The sequencing here drew on peripheral blood, taken from a patient treated with radiotherapy plus ipilimumab. This receptor was taken from a human donor with non-small cell lung cancer that progressed on radiotherapy plus ipilimumab. Some clones in this sample may be carry-over from other donors' samples. The CDR3 reads CASSLGPGESTGELFF. The nucleotide sequence reads as follows: TGTGCCAGCAGCTTGGGACCAGGGGAGAGCACCGGGGAGCTGTTTTTT.